There are many counts of the clone carrying this T cell receptor (beta chain). Its specificity is not known. TCR beta VDJ combinations and CDR3 sequences were profiled from genomic DNA. MiXCR, applied by TCRdb to the reads, yields one record per CDR3 protein. The sample lists 150,000 to 180,000 distinct CDR3 sequences; about 48% were seen once. The sample originates from a study of CD8+CD57+ T cells in acquired aplastic anemia. Study-level points and caveats: Patients and controls were not found to differ significantly in CD8+ Simpson's diversity.

CDR3 length: 14 residues. The V end was cut by 2 bases, the J end by 7 bases, with 11 bases between. The germline V gene encodes CDR1 MNHNS and CDR2 SASEGT. The sequenced patients had an expansion of CD8+CD57+ cells seen by flow cytometry. Specimen: sorted CD4+, CD8+, or CD8+CD57+ T cells (not recorded which) from PBMCs. The chain recombines TRBV6-1 with TRBJ1-4; D perhaps matches TRBD1 (5 bases). This clonotype was obtained from a human donor with aplastic anemia. CDR3 DNA sequence: TGTGCCAGCAGTGAACTGGGGAGGGGTGAAAAACTGTTTTTT. Its translation is CASSELGRGEKLFF.